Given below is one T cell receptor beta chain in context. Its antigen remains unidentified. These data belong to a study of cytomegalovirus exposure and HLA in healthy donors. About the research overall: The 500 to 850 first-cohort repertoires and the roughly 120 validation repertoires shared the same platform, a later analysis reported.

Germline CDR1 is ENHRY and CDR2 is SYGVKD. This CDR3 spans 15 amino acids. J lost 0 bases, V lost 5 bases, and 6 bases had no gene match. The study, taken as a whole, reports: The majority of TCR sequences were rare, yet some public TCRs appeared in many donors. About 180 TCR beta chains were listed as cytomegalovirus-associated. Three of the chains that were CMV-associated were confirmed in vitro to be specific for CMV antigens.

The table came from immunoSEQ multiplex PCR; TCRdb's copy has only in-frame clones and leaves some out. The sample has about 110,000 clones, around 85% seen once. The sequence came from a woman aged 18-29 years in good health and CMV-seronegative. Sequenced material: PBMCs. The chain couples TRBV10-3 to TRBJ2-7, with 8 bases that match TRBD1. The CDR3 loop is CAISRQGSSSYEQYF. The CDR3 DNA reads TGTGCCATCAGTAGACAGGGGTCGAGCTCCTACGAGCAGTACTTC.